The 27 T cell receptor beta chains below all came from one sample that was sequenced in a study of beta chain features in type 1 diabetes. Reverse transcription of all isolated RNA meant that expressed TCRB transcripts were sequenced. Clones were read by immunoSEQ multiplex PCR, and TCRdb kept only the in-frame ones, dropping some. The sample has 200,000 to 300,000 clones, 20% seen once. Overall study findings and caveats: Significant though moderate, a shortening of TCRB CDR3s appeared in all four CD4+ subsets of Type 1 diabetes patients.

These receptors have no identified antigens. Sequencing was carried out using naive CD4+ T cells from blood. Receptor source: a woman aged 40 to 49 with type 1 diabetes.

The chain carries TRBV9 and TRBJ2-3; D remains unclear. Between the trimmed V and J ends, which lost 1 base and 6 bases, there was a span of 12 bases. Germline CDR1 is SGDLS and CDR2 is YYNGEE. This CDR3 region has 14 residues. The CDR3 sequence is CASSVTDWLDTQYF. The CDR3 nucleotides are TGTGCCAGCAGCGTAACCGACTGGTTGGATACGCAGTATTTT.

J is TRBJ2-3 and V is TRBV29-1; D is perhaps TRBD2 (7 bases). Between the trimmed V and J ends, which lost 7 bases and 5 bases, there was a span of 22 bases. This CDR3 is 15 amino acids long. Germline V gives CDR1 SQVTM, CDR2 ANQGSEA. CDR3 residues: CSATQGRGFRDTQYF. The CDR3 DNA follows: TGCAGCGCAACCCAGGGGCGGGGGTTTAGAGATACGCAGTATTTT.

The CDR3 spells CASSHLQGKPNTEAFF. CDR3 DNA sequence: TGTGCCAGCAGTCACCTCCAGGGGAAACCGAACACTGAAGCTTTCTTT. V usage is TRBV14 and J usage is TRBJ1-1, with D possibly TRBD1 on 6 matching bases. CDR1 is SGHDN and CDR2 is FVKESK in the germline V gene. V lost 6 bases and J 1 base, leaving 18 bases between the germline ends. This CDR3 comprises 16 residues. The full variable domain, in which reference TRBV14 and TRBJ1-1 provide the parts outside the CDR3, is EAGVTQFPSHSVIEKGQTVTLRCDPISGHDNLYWYRRVMGKEIKFLLHFVKESKQDESGMPNNRFLAERTGGTYSTLKVQPAELEDSGVYFCASSHLQGKPNTEAFFGQGTRLTVV.

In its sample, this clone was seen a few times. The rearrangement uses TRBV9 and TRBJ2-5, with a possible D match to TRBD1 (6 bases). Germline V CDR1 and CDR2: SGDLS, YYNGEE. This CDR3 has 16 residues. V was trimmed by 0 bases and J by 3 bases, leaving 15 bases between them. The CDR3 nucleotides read TGTGCCAGCAGCGTAGGAGGAACAGGGCCCAAAGAGACCCAGTACTTC. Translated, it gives CASSVGGTGPKETQYF. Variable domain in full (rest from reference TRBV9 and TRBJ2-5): DSGVTQTPKHLITATGQRVTLRCSPRSGDLSVYWYQQSLDQGLQFLIQYYNGEERAKGNILERFSAQQFPDLHSELNLSSLELGDSALYFCASSVGGTGPKETQYFGPGTRLLVL.

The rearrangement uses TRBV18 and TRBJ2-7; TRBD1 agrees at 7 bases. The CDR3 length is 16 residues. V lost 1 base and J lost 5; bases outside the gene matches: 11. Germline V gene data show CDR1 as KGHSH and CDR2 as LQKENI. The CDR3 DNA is TGTGCCAGCTCACCACGAGGGGACAGCCAGATCCACGAGCAGTACTTC. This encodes CASSPRGDSQIHEQYF.

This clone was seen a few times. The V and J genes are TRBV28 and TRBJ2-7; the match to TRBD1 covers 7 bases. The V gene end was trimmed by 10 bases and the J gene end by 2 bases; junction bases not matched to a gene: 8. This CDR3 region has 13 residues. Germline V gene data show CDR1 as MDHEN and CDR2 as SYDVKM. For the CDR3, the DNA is TGTGCCATCCAAGGGACAGCCACCTACGAGCAGTACTTC. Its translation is CAIQGTATYEQYF.

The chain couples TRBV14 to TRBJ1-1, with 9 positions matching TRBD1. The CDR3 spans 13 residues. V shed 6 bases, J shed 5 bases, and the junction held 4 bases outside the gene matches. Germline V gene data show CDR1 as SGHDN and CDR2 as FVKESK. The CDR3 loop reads CASSVDRGTEAFF. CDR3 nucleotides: TGTGCCAGCAGTGTTGACAGGGGGACTGAAGCTTTCTTT.

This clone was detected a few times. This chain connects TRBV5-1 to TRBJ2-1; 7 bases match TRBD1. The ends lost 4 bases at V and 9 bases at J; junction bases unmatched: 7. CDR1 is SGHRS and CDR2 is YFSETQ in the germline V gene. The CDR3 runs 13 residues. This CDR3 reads CASSPQGDPEQFF. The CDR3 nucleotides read TGCGCCAGCAGCCCCCAGGGGGATCCTGAGCAGTTCTTC. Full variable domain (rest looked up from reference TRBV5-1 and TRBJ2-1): KAGVTQTPRYLIKTRGQQVTLSCSPISGHRSVSWYQQTPGQGLQFLFEYFSETQRNKGNFPGRFSGRQFSNSRSEMNVSTLELGDSALYLCASSPQGDPEQFFGPGTRLTVL.

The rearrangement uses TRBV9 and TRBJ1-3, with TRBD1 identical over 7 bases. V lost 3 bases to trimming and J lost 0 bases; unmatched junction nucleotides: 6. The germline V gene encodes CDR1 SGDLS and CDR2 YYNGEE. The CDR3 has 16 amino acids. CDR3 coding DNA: TGTGCCAGCAGCGCCCTGACAGGGCCCTCTGGAAACACCATATATTTT. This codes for CASSALTGPSGNTIYF. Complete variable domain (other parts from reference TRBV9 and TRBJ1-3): DSGVTQTPKHLITATGQRVTLRCSPRSGDLSVYWYQQSLDQGLQFLIQYYNGEERAKGNILERFSAQQFPDLHSELNLSSLELGDSALYFCASSALTGPSGNTIYFGEGSWLTVV.

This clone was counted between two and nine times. The CDR3 is CASSFRRLAGGHEQFF. The CDR3 DNA is TGTGCCAGCAGCTTCCGGAGACTAGCGGGGGGCCATGAGCAGTTCTTC. The V call is TRBV7-8, the J call TRBJ2-1; 13 bases agree with TRBD2. The CDR3 consists of 16 residues. CDR1 and CDR2 from the germline V gene are SGHVS and FQNEAQ. V lost 3 bases, J lost 8 bases, and 7 bases stayed unmatched.

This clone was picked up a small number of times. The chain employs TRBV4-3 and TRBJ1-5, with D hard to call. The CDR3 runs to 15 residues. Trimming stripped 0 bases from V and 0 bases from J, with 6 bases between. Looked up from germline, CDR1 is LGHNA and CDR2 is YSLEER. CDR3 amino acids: CASSQDVASNQPQHF. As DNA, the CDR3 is TGCGCCAGCAGCCAAGATGTGGCTAGCAATCAGCCCCAGCATTTT.

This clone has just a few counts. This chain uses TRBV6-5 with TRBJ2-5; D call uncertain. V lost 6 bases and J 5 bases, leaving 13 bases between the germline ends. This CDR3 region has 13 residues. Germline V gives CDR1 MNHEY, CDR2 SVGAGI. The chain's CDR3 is CASSPAVRETQYF. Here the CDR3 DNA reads TGTGCCAGCAGCCCCGCCGTCCGGGAGACCCAGTACTTC.

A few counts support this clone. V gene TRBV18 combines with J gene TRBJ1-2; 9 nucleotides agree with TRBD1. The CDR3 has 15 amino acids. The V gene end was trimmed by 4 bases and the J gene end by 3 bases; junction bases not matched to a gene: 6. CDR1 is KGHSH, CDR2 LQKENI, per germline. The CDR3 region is CASSRRTGEHYGYTF. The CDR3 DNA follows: TGTGCCAGCTCACGCAGGACAGGGGAACACTATGGCTACACCTTC.

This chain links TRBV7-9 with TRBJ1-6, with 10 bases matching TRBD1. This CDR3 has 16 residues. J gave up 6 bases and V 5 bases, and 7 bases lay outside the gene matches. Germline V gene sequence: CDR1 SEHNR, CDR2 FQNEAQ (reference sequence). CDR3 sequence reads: CASSPSGTGANSPLHF. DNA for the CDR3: TGTGCCAGCAGCCCATCCGGGACAGGGGCTAATTCACCCCTCCACTTT.

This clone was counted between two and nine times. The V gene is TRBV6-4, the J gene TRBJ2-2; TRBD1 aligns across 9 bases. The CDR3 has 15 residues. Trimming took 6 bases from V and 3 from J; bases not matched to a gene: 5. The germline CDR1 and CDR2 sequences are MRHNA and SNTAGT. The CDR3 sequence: CASSPQGADTGELFF. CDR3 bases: TGTGCCAGCAGCCCACAGGGGGCTGACACCGGGGAGCTGTTTTTT.

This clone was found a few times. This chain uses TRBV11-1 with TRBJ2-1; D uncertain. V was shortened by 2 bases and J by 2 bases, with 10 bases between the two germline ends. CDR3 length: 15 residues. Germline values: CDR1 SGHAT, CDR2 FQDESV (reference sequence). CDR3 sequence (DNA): TGTGCCAGCAGCTTACGCGGCCAGACCTACAATGAGCAGTTCTTC. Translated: CASSLRGQTYNEQFF. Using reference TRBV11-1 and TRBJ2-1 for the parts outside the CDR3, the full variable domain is EAEVAQSPRYKITEKSQAVAFWCDPISGHATLYWYRQILGQGPELLVQFQDESVVDDSQLPKDRFSAERLKGVDSTLKIQPAELGDSAMYLCASSLRGQTYNEQFFGPGTRLTVL.

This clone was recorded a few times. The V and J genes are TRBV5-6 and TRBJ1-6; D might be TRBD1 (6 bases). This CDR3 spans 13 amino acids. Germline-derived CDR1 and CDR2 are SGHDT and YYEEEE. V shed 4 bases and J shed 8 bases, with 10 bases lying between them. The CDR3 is CASSGGAYSPLHF. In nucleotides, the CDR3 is TGTGCCAGCAGCGGGGGGGCTTATTCACCCCTCCACTTT.

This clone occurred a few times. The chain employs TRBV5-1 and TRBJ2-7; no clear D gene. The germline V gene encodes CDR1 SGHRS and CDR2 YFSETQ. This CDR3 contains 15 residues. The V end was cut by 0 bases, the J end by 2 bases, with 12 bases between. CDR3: CASSLVPQSTYEQYF. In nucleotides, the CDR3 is TGCGCCAGCAGCTTGGTGCCACAGTCGACCTACGAGCAGTACTTC. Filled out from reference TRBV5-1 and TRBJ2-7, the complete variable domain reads KAGVTQTPRYLIKTRGQQVTLSCSPISGHRSVSWYQQTPGQGLQFLFEYFSETQRNKGNFPGRFSGRQFSNSRSEMNVSTLELGDSALYLCASSLVPQSTYEQYFGPGTRLTVT.

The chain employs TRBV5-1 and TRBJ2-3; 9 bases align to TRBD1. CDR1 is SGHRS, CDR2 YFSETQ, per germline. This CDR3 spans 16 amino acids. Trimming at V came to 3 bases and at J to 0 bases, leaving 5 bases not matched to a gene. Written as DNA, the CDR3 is TGCGCCAGCAGCTGGGCGACAGGGGGAAGCACAGATACGCAGTATTTT. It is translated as CASSWATGGSTDTQYF. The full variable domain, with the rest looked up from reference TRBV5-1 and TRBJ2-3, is KAGVTQTPRYLIKTRGQQVTLSCSPISGHRSVSWYQQTPGQGLQFLFEYFSETQRNKGNFPGRFSGRQFSNSRSEMNVSTLELGDSALYLCASSWATGGSTDTQYFGPGTRLTVL.

The CDR3 region has the DNA TGTGCCAGCAGCATAGACAGGGCGAGTGAAAAACTGTTTTTT. It translates to CASSIDRASEKLFF. The V and J genes are TRBV9 and TRBJ1-4, with TRBD1 identical over 7 bases. The V and J ends lost 4 bases and 7 bases, in that order; junction bases with no gene match: 7. The CDR3 contains 14 residues. CDR1 and CDR2 from the germline V gene are SGDLS and YYNGEE. The full variable domain, in which reference TRBV9 and TRBJ1-4 provide the parts outside the CDR3, is DSGVTQTPKHLITATGQRVTLRCSPRSGDLSVYWYQQSLDQGLQFLIQYYNGEERAKGNILERFSAQQFPDLHSELNLSSLELGDSALYFCASSIDRASEKLFFGSGTQLSVL.

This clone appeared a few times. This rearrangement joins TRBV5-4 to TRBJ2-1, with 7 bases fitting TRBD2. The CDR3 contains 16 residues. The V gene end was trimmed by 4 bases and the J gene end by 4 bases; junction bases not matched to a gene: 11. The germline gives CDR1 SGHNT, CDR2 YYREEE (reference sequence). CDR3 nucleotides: TGTGCCAGCAGCGCCCTCGGGAGCGGGGTATACAATGAGCAGTTCTTC. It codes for CASSALGSGVYNEQFF.

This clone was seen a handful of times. CDR3 DNA: TGTGCCAGCAGCCCCGGACAGGGGGGAGGCTACACCTTC. Its translation: CASSPGQGGGYTF. This sequence joins TRBV5-4 and TRBJ1-2; 10 nucleotides line up with TRBD1. The CDR3 is 13 residues long. The V and J ends lost 4 bases and 8 bases, in that order; junction bases with no gene match: 5. Looked up from germline, CDR1 is SGHNT and CDR2 is YYREEE (reference sequence). The complete variable domain, with remaining parts taken from reference TRBV5-4 and TRBJ1-2, reads ETGVTQSPTHLIKTRGQQVTLRCSSQSGHNTVSWYQQALGQGPQFIFQYYREEENGRGNFPPRFSGLQFPNYSSELNVNALELDDSALYLCASSPGQGGGYTFGSGTRLTVV.

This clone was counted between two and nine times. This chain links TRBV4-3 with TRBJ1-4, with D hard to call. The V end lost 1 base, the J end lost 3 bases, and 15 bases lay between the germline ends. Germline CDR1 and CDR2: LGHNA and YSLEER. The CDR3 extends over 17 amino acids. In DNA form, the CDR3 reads TGCGCCAGCAGCCAAGGAATTTCTTTAGTACCTAATGAAAAACTGTTTTTT. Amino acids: CASSQGISLVPNEKLFF.

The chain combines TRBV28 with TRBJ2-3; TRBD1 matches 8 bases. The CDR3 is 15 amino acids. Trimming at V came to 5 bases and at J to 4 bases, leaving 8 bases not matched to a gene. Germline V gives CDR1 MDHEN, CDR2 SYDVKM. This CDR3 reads CASSPPDRDADTQYF. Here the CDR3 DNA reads TGTGCCAGCAGTCCTCCGGACAGGGACGCAGATACGCAGTATTTT.

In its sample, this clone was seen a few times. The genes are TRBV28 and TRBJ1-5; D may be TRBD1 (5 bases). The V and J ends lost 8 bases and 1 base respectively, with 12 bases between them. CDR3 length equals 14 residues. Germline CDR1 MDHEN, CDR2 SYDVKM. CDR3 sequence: CASLEGSSNQPQHF. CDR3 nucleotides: TGTGCCAGCCTGGAGGGGTCGAGCAATCAGCCCCAGCATTTT.

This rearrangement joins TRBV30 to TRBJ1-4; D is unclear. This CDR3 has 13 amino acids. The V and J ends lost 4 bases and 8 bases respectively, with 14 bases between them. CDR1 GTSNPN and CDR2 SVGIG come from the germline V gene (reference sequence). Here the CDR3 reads CAWNRRESEKLFF. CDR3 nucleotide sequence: TGTGCCTGGAATAGGCGGGAGTCCGAAAAACTGTTTTTT.

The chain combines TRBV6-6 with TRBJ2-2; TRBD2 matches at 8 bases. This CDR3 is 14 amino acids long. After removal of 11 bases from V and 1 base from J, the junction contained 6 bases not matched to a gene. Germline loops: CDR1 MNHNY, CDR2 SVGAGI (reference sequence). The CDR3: CALRAGGNTGELFF. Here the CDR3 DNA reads TGTGCCCTAAGGGCGGGGGGGAACACCGGGGAGCTGTTTTTT.